Each of the 10 T cell receptor beta chains below was sequenced from the same sample in a study of T cells in Graves' hyperthyroidism and ophthalmopathy. Amplification of TCR beta CDR3 regions used RNA as the template. First-round RT-PCR of the TCR CDR3 relied on the HTBI primer set. Via MiXCR, TCRdb re-called the multiplex PCR reads, giving one row per CDR3 protein. The repertoire holds hundreds of thousands of distinct CDR3 sequences, with about 20% as singletons. The specimen sequenced was blood. The receptors shown here come from a young woman with Graves' hyperthyroidism.

The chain uses TRBV30 and TRBJ2-2; D may correspond to TRBD1 or TRBD2 (5 bases each). The CDR3 runs 15 residues. CDR1 GTSNPN and CDR2 SVGIG come from the germline V gene (reference sequence). Trimming cost V 4 bases and J 11 bases, with 23 bases left between them. DNA of the CDR3: TGTGCCTGGACCCACCCGGGACGGCCTATTGTCGAGCTGTTTTTT. It specifies CAWTHPGRPIVELFF. Full variable domain (rest looked up from reference TRBV30 and TRBJ2-2): SQTIHQWPATLVQPVGSPLSLECTVEGTSNPNLYWYRQAAGRGLQLLFYSVGIGQISSEVPQNLSASRPQDRQFILSSKKLLLSDSGFYLCAWTHPGRPIVELFFGEGSRLTVL.

This clonotype has a count of ten or more. The chain has TRBV10-3 and TRBJ1-2; possibly TRBD1 for D (6 bases). CDR3 size: 14 residues. The ends were cut back, 4 bases at V and 8 bases at J, with 17 bases in the middle. Germline V gives CDR1 ENHRY, CDR2 SYGVKD. CDR3 amino acids: CAISGTRDITGYTF. The CDR3 DNA sequence: TGTGCCATCAGTGGGACCCGGGACATCACCGGCTACACCTTC.

This clonotype was seen repeatedly, ten times or more. The V gene is TRBV24-1, the J gene TRBJ2-7, with D possibly being TRBD1 (6 bases). The CDR3 length is 13 residues. V lost 9 bases and J 5 bases, leaving 16 bases between the germline ends. Germline V lookup: CDR1 KGHDR, CDR2 SFDVKD. CDR3 DNA sequence: TGTGCCACCGGCACAGGACAGAGGGACGAGCAGTACTTC. Protein product: CATGTGQRDEQYF.

This clonotype was counted ten times or more. The chain couples TRBV2 to TRBJ2-7; possibly TRBD1 for D (5 bases). V lost 6 bases, J lost 5 bases, and 17 bases lay in between. Germline V lookup: CDR1 SNHLY, CDR2 FYNNEI. This CDR3 has 14 amino acids. The CDR3 coding sequence is TGTGCCAGCAGGATCTCTCTCAAAGGGGACGAGCAGTACTTC. It yields the protein CASRISLKGDEQYF.

This clonotype came up many times. V and J are TRBV20-1 and TRBJ2-5; TRBD1 matches at 8 bases. Germline values: CDR1 DFQATT, CDR2 SNEGSKA (reference sequence). With V trimmed by 7 bases and J by 7 bases, 14 bases remained unmatched. This CDR3 is built from 14 residues. CDR3 bases: TGCAGTGTTACACAGGGGGAGCTGATGGGGACCCAGTACTTC. This codes for CSVTQGELMGTQYF.

This clonotype was counted at least ten times. V and J are TRBV6-5 and TRBJ2-7; no clear D. The CDR3 has 14 amino acids. Per germline, CDR1 MNHEY and CDR2 SVGAGI. V shed 6 bases and J shed 0 bases, with 12 bases lying between them. The DNA of the CDR3 is TGTGCCAGCAGCTTATCAGGAAACTCCTACGAGCAGTACTTC. Its translation: CASSLSGNSYEQYF.

V usage is TRBV11-3 and J usage is TRBJ2-7; D gene ambiguous. The DNA end is a closer match to TRBJ2-5, so the J assignment may be wrong. Germline V CDR1 and CDR2: SGHNT, YENEEA. CDR3 length: 15 amino acids. CDR3 coding DNA: TGTGCCAGCAGCTTAGAAACCAGCTCGGGAGAGACCCAGTACTTC. Amino acids: CASSLETSSGETQYF.

This clonotype was recorded at least ten times. V and J are TRBV6-1 and TRBJ2-5; 7 bases line up with TRBD2. CDR1 is MNHNS, CDR2 SASEGT, per germline. The length of the CDR3 is 19 residues. After removal of 0 bases from V and 4 bases from J, the junction contained 17 bases not matched to a gene. CDR3 amino acids: CASSEAWGVGRGIPETQYF. Here the CDR3 DNA reads TGTGCCAGCAGTGAAGCCTGGGGAGTAGGGCGGGGGATCCCAGAGACCCAGTACTTC.

Ten or more counts support this clonotype. V gene TRBV6-1 combines with J gene TRBJ1-3; unclear D gene. Germline values: CDR1 MNHNS, CDR2 SASEGT. This CDR3 contains 12 residues. Trimming took off 10 bases at V and 0 bases at J, with 7 bases between the two ends. In DNA form, the CDR3 reads TGTGCCACCGCCCCCTCTGGAAACACCATATATTTT. Its translation: CATAPSGNTIYF.

This clonotype was observed many times. The rearrangement uses TRBV3-1 and TRBJ2-7, with 7 bases fitting TRBD2. Unmatched junction bases numbered 11, after V lost 4 bases and J lost 5 bases. CDR1 and CDR2 (germline): LGHDT, YNNKEL (reference sequence). There are 15 residues in the CDR3. In DNA, the CDR3 is TGTGCCAGCAGCCCGTGGCCAGCGGGGAAGCACGAGCAGTACTTC. Encoded protein: CASSPWPAGKHEQYF.